Below, one T cell receptor beta chain is given with its context. The data were taken from a study of early T cells in non-severe SARS-CoV-2 infection. CDR1 is DFQATT and CDR2 is SNEGSKA in the germline V gene (reference sequence). V dropped 6 bases and J dropped 4 bases, with 9 bases sitting between them. The CDR3 covers 12 residues. TCRdb fed the 5' RACE reads into MiXCR, producing one record per CDR3 protein. The table lists some 28,000 distinct CDR3 sequences, around 5.8% of them singletons, with roughly 5.2% in the top ten. The receptor was derived from an adult who was a healthcare worker with PCR-confirmed SARS-CoV-2 infection or an uninfected control (not recorded which). V and J are TRBV20-1 and TRBJ2-2; a possible D gene is TRBD2 (6 bases). The sequenced material came from whole blood. CDR3 in amino acids: CSAHSGTGELFF. The CDR3 nucleotides read TGCAGTGCCCATAGCGGCACCGGGGAGCTGTTTTTT.